The 9 T cell receptor beta chains in this list originate from one sample, sequenced in a study of beta chain features in type 1 diabetes. Findings of the study overall: Shorter TCRB CDR3s, moderately but significantly so, were found in Type 1 diabetes patients in all four CD4+ subsets.

Expressed TCRB transcripts were sequenced because the entire RNA isolate underwent reverse transcription. Clones were read by immunoSEQ multiplex PCR, and TCRdb kept only the in-frame ones, dropping some. The repertoire holds about 260,000 clones, with around 21% as singletons. Antigens for these TCRs are unknown. The sequenced material came from naive CD4+ T cells from blood. The receptors were sampled from a woman aged 40 to 55 with type 1 diabetes.

The chain recombines TRBV19 with TRBJ2-3; D perhaps matches TRBD2 (6 bases). Germline V lookup: CDR1 LNHDA, CDR2 SQIVND (reference sequence). This CDR3 contains 13 residues. Trimming stripped 3 bases from V and 4 bases from J, with 8 bases between. The CDR3 bases are TGTGCCAGTAGTATTGGGGAGGCAGATACGCAGTATTTT. Protein: CASSIGEADTQYF.

The chain uses TRBV28 and TRBJ2-5, with D perhaps TRBD1 (5 bases). The CDR3 contains 17 residues. In germline, CDR1 is MDHEN, CDR2 SYDVKM. V was trimmed by 3 bases and J by 1 base, leaving 18 bases between them. Here the CDR3 reads CASSLIEWYRGQETQYF. CDR3 nucleotides: TGTGCCAGCAGTTTGATAGAGTGGTATAGGGGCCAAGAGACCCAGTACTTC. Drawing the rest from reference TRBV28 and TRBJ2-5, the complete variable domain is DVKVTQSSRYLVKRTGEKVFLECVQDMDHENMFWYRQDPGLGLRLIYFSYDVKMKEKGDIPEGYSVSREKKERFSLILESASTNQTSMYLCASSLIEWYRGQETQYFGPGTRLLVL.

The V gene is TRBV4-3, the J gene TRBJ1-3; D gene uncertain. V shed 4 bases and J shed 11 bases, with 15 bases lying between them. The CDR3 loop spans 13 amino acids. Germline V gene data show CDR1 as LGHNA and CDR2 as YSLEER. CDR3 DNA: TGCGCCAGCAGCCCGACTGTCGATACTGCCATATATTTT. Protein sequence: CASSPTVDTAIYF.

V is TRBV6-5 and J is TRBJ1-1, with D hard to call. The CDR3 runs to 15 residues. V lost 5 bases, J lost 0 bases, and 13 bases lay in between. The germline V gene encodes CDR1 MNHEY and CDR2 SVGAGI. CDR3 residues: CASSPNEGVNTEAFF. The CDR3, as DNA: TGTGCCAGCAGTCCAAACGAAGGAGTGAACACTGAAGCTTTCTTT.

This clone was detected only a few times. The same CDR3 can be traced to other DNA sequences in this sample. The rearrangement uses TRBV18 and TRBJ2-7, with 8 bases matching TRBD1. There are 14 residues in the CDR3. V lost 3 bases and J lost 2; bases outside the gene matches: 3. Germline V gene lookup returns CDR1 KGHSH and CDR2 LQKENI. The CDR3, as DNA: TGTGCCAGCTCACCCGGACAGGGTGCCTACGAGCAGTACTTC. Translating it yields CASSPGQGAYEQYF.

This clone has more than one count but fewer than ten. The chain employs TRBV29-1 and TRBJ2-3; TRBD2 matches 8 bases. The V gene end was trimmed by 5 bases and the J gene end by 3 bases; junction bases not matched to a gene: 7. Germline V gene lookup returns CDR1 SQVTM and CDR2 ANQGSEA. The CDR3 loop spans 14 amino acids. CDR3 DNA sequence: TGCAGCGTTAGAGCGGGAGCGGGGACAGATACGCAGTATTTT. Protein product: CSVRAGAGTDTQYF.

This clone was observed a handful of times. The rearrangement uses TRBV7-9 and TRBJ2-5; possible D gene TRBD1, 6 bases. CDR1 and CDR2 (germline): SEHNR, FQNEAQ (reference sequence). The ends were cut back, 8 bases at V and 5 bases at J, with 18 bases in the middle. The CDR3 covers 14 residues. The CDR3 coding sequence is TGTGCCAGCTACTTTTCGGGGCAGGGGGAGACCCAGTACTTC. Amino acids: CASYFSGQGETQYF.

This clone occurred a few times. This chain joins TRBV2 and TRBJ1-2, with 7 bases that match TRBD1. Trimming at V came to 2 bases and at J to 5 bases, leaving 5 bases not matched to a gene. The CDR3 is made up of 14 amino acids. In germline, CDR1 is SNHLY, CDR2 FYNNEI. The CDR3 DNA reads TGTGCCAGCAGTGAATCCCAGGGGGGATATGGCTACACCTTC. It codes for CASSESQGGYGYTF.

On this clone: This sample also contains other DNA sequences that code for the same CDR3. J is TRBJ2-5 and V is TRBV18, with D perhaps matching TRBD2 (6 bases). This CDR3 spans 13 amino acids. Germline V gives CDR1 KGHSH, CDR2 LQKENI. The V end lost 2 bases, the J end lost 5 bases, and 9 bases lay between the germline ends. The CDR3 is CASSPGGGETQYF. The CDR3 DNA reads TGTGCCAGCTCACCAGGGGGAGGCGAGACCCAGTACTTC.